This T cell receptor (beta chain) was documented in a study of tissue T cells after allogeneic stem cell transplantation. Overall study findings and caveats: Tissue-detected TCR repertoire was only partly captured by blood and spleen T cells.

Profiling relied on immunoSEQ multiplex PCR, and the TCRdb table lists in-frame clones only, not all of them. The profile covers several thousand clones, with around half appearing a single time and around 7.5% taken by the ten largest. This sample's time point: mouse harvest day 7 after allogeneic transplant. Each mouse received 10^7 T-cell-depleted marrow cells plus 10^6 splenic CD5+ T cells by tail vein. B6 (H2b) cells into BALB/c (H2d) mice; tissues taken at day 7 or 14. There are 14 residues in the CDR3. V lost 6 bases and J lost 3, with 12 bases in between. Germline V lookup: CDR1 KGHPV, CDR2 FQNQEV (reference sequence). By share, this clone counts as medium-sized. What it recognizes is unknown. Gene names denote mouse genes. The read terminates 1 residue before the CDR3 end, so the remaining end is supplied by the germline J gene.

The sequence was obtained from a female BALB/c mouse given C57BL/6 T cells with graft-versus-host disease after an allogeneic hematopoietic cell transplant. The sample taken for sequencing was lymph node tissue. The rearrangement uses TRBV26 and TRBJ2-1, with D perhaps matching TRBD1 (7 bases). CDR3 sequence reads: CASSDQGGYAEQFF. CDR3 DNA, as far as it was read: TGTGCCAGCAGCGATCAGGGGGGCTATGCTGAGCAGTTC.